The present entry profiles one TCR beta chain with its context. V was cut by 0 bases and J by 1 base, with 16 bases left in between. The V gene's germline CDR1 is LGHNA and CDR2 YSLEER. The CDR3 contains 17 residues. The sample belongs to a study of circulating and synovial CD4+ cells in juvenile arthritis. The assay was immunoSEQ multiplex PCR, and TCRdb's table has in-frame clones only and misses some. The sample has 30,000 to 40,000 clones, roughly 95% seen once. The chain is built from TRBV4-3 and TRBJ2-7; tentatively, D is TRBD2 (7 bases). Input material: CD4+ T cells from blood. The clonotype originates from a human donor with juvenile idiopathic arthritis. For the CDR3, the DNA is TGCGCCAGCAGCCAAGATCCGGGGGGCGCGGGGTCCTACGAGCAGTACTTC. It encodes CASSQDPGGAGSYEQYF.